This entry concerns a single T cell receptor (beta chain). The target antigen is unknown. These data come from a study of shared clonotypes between healthy human individuals. Whole-study context: The composition of the donors was a couple of women and a few men aged 18 to 49. Per-donor plates numbered three CD4 naive, three CD4 memory, two CD8 naive and one CD8 memory.

The repertoire was sequenced with immunoSEQ multiplex PCR; TCRdb's copy has only in-frame clones and lacks some. The sample records over 950,000 clones, 60% to 80% being singletons. Points from the study as a whole: Sampling used blood alone; tissue repertoires probably differ. Memory subsets had estimated richness that was generally smaller than that of naive subsets.

The CDR3 sequence is 15 residues long. Per the germline V gene, CDR1 is SNHLY and CDR2 is FYNNEI. V lost 6 bases to trimming and J lost 0 bases; unmatched junction nucleotides: 7. The sequence derives from a man aged 18-30 years in good health. Some clones in this sample may be carry-over from other donors' samples. V gene TRBV2 combines with J gene TRBJ2-5; 7 nucleotides line up with TRBD2. The specimen sequenced was memory CD4+ T cells from PBMCs. Indicated subset: CD45RA-negative fraction. The CDR3 DNA reads TGTGCCAGCAGCAGTGGGCTAGCGGACCAAGAGACCCAGTACTTC. It encodes CASSSGLADQETQYF.